These T cell receptor beta chains were read from a single sample in a study of neoadjuvant anti-PD-1 for oral cavity cancer. Measured with immunoSEQ multiplex PCR; TCRdb has only the in-frame clones, and not every one. This table holds roughly 15,000 clones, under 85% found once. The sample in question was PBMCs, obtained after nivolumab (anti-PD-1) treatment. These receptor sequences come from a person aged 35-80 years with oral cavity squamous cell carcinoma. Both conserved end residues are part of each CDR3. The D gene is left open where the match is weak. Clone size is shown for a subset of rows, as once, few, many or a class of expanded clone.

TRBD1,TRBV5-1,TRBJ2-6,few,CASSTGQRAGANVLTF,TGCGCCAGCAGCACGGGACAGCGAGCTGGGGCCAACGTCCTGACTTTC
NA,TRBV29-1,TRBJ1-1,NA,CSAEGVNTEAFF,TGCAGCGCCGAAGGAGTGAACACTGAAGCTTTCTTT
NA,TRBV7-8,TRBJ1-2,NA,CASSLGRGSNYGYTF,TGTGCCAGCAGCTTAGGCCGGGGCTCAAACTATGGCTACACCTTC
TRBD2,TRBV4-2,TRBJ2-7,once,CASSQDPSGYEQYF,TGTGCCAGCAGCCAAGATCCTAGCGGCTACGAGCAGTACTTC
NA,TRBV7-8,TRBJ1-2,NA,CASSLVGRGVSSYGYTF,TGTGCCAGCAGCTTAGTTGGTAGGGGGGTGTCCAGCTATGGCTACACCTTC
NA,TRBV30,TRBJ2-3,NA,CAWSPPTDTQYF,TGTGCCTGGAGCCCCCCTACAGATACGCAGTATTTT
NA,TRBV6-5,TRBJ2-7,few,CASSWRQSYEQYF,TGTGCCAGCAGTTGGCGACAGTCCTACGAGCAGTACTTC
TRBD1,TRBV9,TRBJ1-1,NA,CASSLGTVLNTEAFF,TGTGCCAGCAGCTTAGGGACAGTGTTGAACACTGAAGCTTTCTTT
NA,TRBV7-9,TRBJ2-2,NA,CASSPSTGELFF,TGTGCCAGCAGCCCAAGTACCGGGGAGCTGTTTTTT
TRBD2,TRBV6-6,TRBJ2-3,NA,CASSGRGEPDTQYF,TGTGCCAGCAGTGGGCGGGGGGAGCCAGATACGCAGTATTTT
TRBD1,TRBV11-2,TRBJ2-2,NA,CASSLGQGGSTGELFF,TGTGCCAGCAGCCTGGGACAGGGAGGTTCCACCGGGGAGCTGTTTTTT
TRBD1,TRBV11-1,TRBJ2-5,NA,CASSLSTQGKETQYF,TGTGCCAGCAGCCTTTCGACACAGGGGAAGGAGACCCAGTACTTC
TRBD1,TRBV2,TRBJ2-7,NA,CASSDGRGPPYEQYF,TGTGCCAGCAGTGACGGCAGGGGGCCCCCCTACGAGCAGTACTTC
NA,TRBV5-6,TRBJ1-6,NA,CASSPRPENSPLHF,TGTGCCAGCAGCCCTCGACCGGAGAATTCACCCCTCCACTTT
TRBD2,TRBV29-1,TRBJ2-3,NA,CSVYPGLAGSTDTQYF,TGCAGCGTTTATCCGGGACTAGCGGGAAGCACAGATACGCAGTATTTT
TRBD2,TRBV7-8,TRBJ2-5,NA,CASSISGLASTQYF,TGTGCCAGCAGCATCAGTGGACTAGCGAGTACCCAGTACTTC
NA,TRBV5-6,TRBJ1-5,NA,CASSFGGTNQPQHF,TGTGCCAGCAGCTTTGGGGGGACGAATCAGCCCCAGCATTTT
NA,TRBV11-2,TRBJ2-4,once,CASSLSRIGALAKNIQYF,TGTGCCAGCAGCTTATCCAGGATTGGGGCTCTAGCCAAAAACATTCAGTACTTC
NA,TRBV19,TRBJ2-1,once,CASSYWRGPLYNEQFF,TGTGCCAGTAGTTATTGGCGGGGCCCGTTATACAATGAGCAGTTCTTC
NA,TRBV7-2,TRBJ1-1,NA,CASSLGGWGTFF,TGTGCCAGCAGCTTAGGCGGATGGGGGACTTTCTTT
TRBD2,TRBV7-9,TRBJ2-1,NA,CASSLSGSYNEQFF,TGTGCCAGCAGCTTAAGCGGGAGCTACAATGAGCAGTTCTTC
TRBD2,TRBV7-9,TRBJ2-7,NA,CASSLAGGLNYEQYF,TGTGCCAGCAGCTTAGCGGGAGGGTTAAACTACGAGCAGTACTTC
TRBD1,TRBV5-5,TRBJ2-5,NA,CASSSWTGRETQYF,TGTGCCAGCAGCTCATGGACAGGGCGGGAGACCCAGTACTTC
TRBD1,TRBV28,TRBJ2-7,NA,CASRATGQTYEQYF,TGTGCCAGCAGAGCGACAGGGCAGACCTACGAGCAGTACTTC
NA,TRBV19,TRBJ1-5,few,CASNPYSNQPQHF,TGTGCCAGTAACCCCTATAGCAATCAGCCCCAGCATTTT
NA,TRBV6-1,TRBJ2-3,NA,CASSEGQVSTDTQYF,TGTGCCAGCAGTGAAGGTCAGGTTAGCACAGATACGCAGTATTTT
NA,TRBV6-1,TRBJ2-2,NA,CASSVGGAGDTGELFF,TGTGCCAGCAGTGTAGGGGGGGCTGGGGACACCGGGGAGCTGTTTTTT
TRBD2,TRBV7-6,TRBJ2-2,NA,CASSLRPSGRTTGELFF,TGTGCCAGCAGCTTACGGCCTAGCGGGAGAACAACCGGGGAGCTGTTTTTT
TRBD1,TRBV5-6,TRBJ1-3,once,CASSFPGTGGPGNTIYF,TGTGCCAGCAGCTTCCCCGGGACAGGGGGCCCTGGAAACACCATATATTTT
TRBD2,TRBV11-3,TRBJ2-3,NA,CASSLVAGGTDTQYF,TGTGCCAGCAGCTTAGTGGCGGGAGGCACAGATACGCAGTATTTT
TRBD1,TRBV7-2,TRBJ1-2,NA,CASSSFTGADYGYTF,TGTGCCAGCAGCTCCTTCACAGGGGCGGACTATGGCTACACCTTC
TRBD1,TRBV19,TRBJ1-5,NA,CASSGTGASNQPQHF,TGTGCCAGCTCGGGGACAGGGGCTAGCAATCAGCCCCAGCATTTT
TRBD1,TRBV7-9,TRBJ2-7,once,CASSLGWTGAYEQYF,TGTGCCAGCAGCTTAGGTTGGACAGGGGCTTACGAGCAGTACTTC
NA,TRBV10-2,TRBJ1-4,few,CASSVDGAYEKLFF,TGCGCCAGCAGTGTGGACGGAGCCTATGAAAAACTGTTTTTT
TRBD1,TRBV2,TRBJ1-2,few,CASSAQGSIGYTF,TGTGCCAGCAGCGCACAGGGGTCTATAGGCTACACCTTC
NA,TRBV5-6,TRBJ2-4,NA,CASSLADLTFKNIQYF,TGTGCCAGCAGCTTGGCAGACTTAACCTTCAAAAACATTCAGTACTTC
TRBD2,TRBV5-1,TRBJ2-3,few,CASSATSASTDTQYF,TGCGCCAGCAGCGCGACTAGCGCCAGCACAGATACGCAGTATTTT
TRBD2,TRBV4-1,TRBJ2-7,NA,CASSQEAESSGGYEQYF,TGCGCCAGCAGCCAAGAGGCCGAGTCTAGCGGGGGCTACGAGCAGTACTTC
NA,TRBV30,TRBJ2-7,NA,CAWSARTPPEQYF,TGTGCCTGGAGTGCACGTACTCCACCCGAGCAGTACTTC
NA,TRBV20-1,TRBJ2-1,NA,CSAGQGWQFF,TGCAGTGCTGGTCAGGGGTGGCAGTTCTTC
NA,TRBV5-1,TRBJ2-7,NA,CASSSLDVGTYEQYF,TGCGCCAGCAGCTCCCTCGACGTTGGTACCTACGAGCAGTACTTC
TRBD2,TRBV27,TRBJ2-7,NA,CASSSAGTSGYEQYF,TGTGCCAGCAGTTCCGCCGGGACTAGCGGCTACGAGCAGTACTTC
TRBD2,TRBV11-2,TRBJ2-2,NA,CASSPISGKNTGELFF,TGTGCCAGCAGCCCCATTAGCGGGAAGAACACCGGGGAGCTGTTTTTT